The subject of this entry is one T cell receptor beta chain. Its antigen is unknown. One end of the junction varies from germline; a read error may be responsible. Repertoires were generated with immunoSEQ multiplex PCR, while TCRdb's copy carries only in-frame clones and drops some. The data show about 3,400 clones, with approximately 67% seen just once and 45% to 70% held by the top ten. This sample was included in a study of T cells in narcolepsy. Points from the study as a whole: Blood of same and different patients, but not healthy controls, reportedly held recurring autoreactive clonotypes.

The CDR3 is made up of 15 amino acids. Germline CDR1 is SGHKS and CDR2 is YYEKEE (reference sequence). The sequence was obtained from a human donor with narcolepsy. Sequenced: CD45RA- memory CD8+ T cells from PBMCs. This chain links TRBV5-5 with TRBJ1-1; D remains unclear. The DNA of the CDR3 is TGCGCCAGCAGCCCCTCGTACCCTTCCACCACTGAAGCTTTCTTT. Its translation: CASSPSYPSTTEAFF.